This T cell receptor (beta chain) was identified during a study of regulatory T cells in long-lasting Graves disease. There are a few counts of this clonotype. The antigen remains undetermined. To make TCR beta libraries, researchers used iRepertoire HTBI primers and Arm-PCR of CDR3 regions. TCRdb reprocessed the multiplex PCR reads with MiXCR, giving one entry per CDR3 protein. Of 600,000 to 650,000 distinct CDR3 sequences in the sample, approximately 15% were seen once. General observations from the study: It was in persistent disease that TRBV28, TRBJ1-2 and TRBJ2-5 were favored.

Sample time point: newly diagnosed GD, antithyroid drugs for less than 3 months. The TCR library used RNA extracted from PBMCs. Patients all came to the study from an endocrinology department in Xi'an, China. The CDR3 is 12 residues long. The germline V and J ends were trimmed by 8 bases and 3 bases, with 5 bases remaining between them. The sample also formed part of further work on T cells in Graves' hyperthyroidism and ophthalmopathy. As that study records: No ophthalmopathy progression within 18 months constituted stable Graves' hyperthyroidism.

Specimen: peripheral blood mononuclear cells (PBMCs), collected at new diagnosis, from a patient treated with antithyroid drugs. V usage is TRBV12-3 or TRBV12-4 and J usage is TRBJ2-6, with D unresolved. This receptor was identified in a woman in her 30s with Graves disease. The CDR3 sequence: CASLFGANVLTF. The CDR3 coding sequence is TGTGCCAGCCTATTTGGGGCCAACGTCCTGACTTTC.